This is a list of T cell receptor beta chains from one sample in a study of T cells in Graves' hyperthyroidism and ophthalmopathy. MiXCR was run by TCRdb on the multiplex PCR reads, yielding one entry per CDR3 protein. The data contain tens of thousands of distinct CDR3 sequences, less than 50% of them singletons. Sequencing used blood. The source of these receptors is a woman between 50 and 59 years old with Graves' hyperthyroidism that later progressed to Graves' ophthalmopathy. The CDR3 runs from the conserved cysteine through the conserved F or W. The order of the fields is J gene, V gene, CDR3 protein.

>TRBJ2-5|TRBV14
CASSPLGQGRETQYF
>TRBJ2-7|TRBV5-1
CASTLTLTSGSVEQYF
>TRBJ2-5|TRBV18
CASSPLPTSGRETQYF
>TRBJ2-7|TRBV7-7
CASSPTRASFGEQYF
>TRBJ1-1|TRBV9
CASSPFGGRRNTEAFF
>TRBJ1-1|TRBV4-1
CASSHPTGRSNTEAFF
>TRBJ2-1|TRBV15
CATSRDPGGRYEQFF
>TRBJ2-7|TRBV13
CASGWGVYEQYF
>TRBJ2-7|TRBV7-2
CASSKRRGLAGSYEQYF
>TRBJ2-7|TRBV20-1
CSARTSGGAYEQYF
>TRBJ2-3|TRBV11-1
CASSLDLDTQYF
>TRBJ2-7|TRBV24-1
CATRTGQGPSYEQYF
>TRBJ2-7|TRBV12-3/TRBV12-4
CASSLGQGGSYEQCF
>TRBJ1-4|TRBV7-2
CASSLAASGYERGGELFF
>TRBJ1-6|TRBV5-1
CASSAGQGGNSPLHF
>TRBJ2-2|TRBV27
CASSELAGGGATGELFF
>TRBJ2-5|TRBV27
CARGFRQGATEYQETQYF
>TRBJ2-3|TRBV7-3
CASSLGPSTDTQYF
>TRBJ2-1|TRBV19
CASSTLRGDDEQFF
>TRBJ2-2|TRBV6-2/TRBV6-3
CASSSDRASGELFF
>TRBJ1-5|TRBV24-1
CATSDAGLAGYEQPQHF
>TRBJ2-1|TRBV6-1
CASSEGGVYNEQFF
>TRBJ1-1|TRBV18
CASSPPEGWTEAFF